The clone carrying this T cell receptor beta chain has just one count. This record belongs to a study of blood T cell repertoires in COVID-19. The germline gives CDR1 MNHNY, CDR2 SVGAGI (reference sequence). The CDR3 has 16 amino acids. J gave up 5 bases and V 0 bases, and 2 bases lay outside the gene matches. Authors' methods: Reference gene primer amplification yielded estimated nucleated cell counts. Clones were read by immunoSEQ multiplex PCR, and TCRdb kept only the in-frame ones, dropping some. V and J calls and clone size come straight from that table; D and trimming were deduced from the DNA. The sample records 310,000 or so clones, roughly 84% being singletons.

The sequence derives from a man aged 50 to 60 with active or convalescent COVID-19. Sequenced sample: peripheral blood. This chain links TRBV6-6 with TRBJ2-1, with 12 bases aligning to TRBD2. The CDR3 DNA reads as TGTGCCAGCAGTTACTCCGGACTAGCGGGGAACAATGAGCAGTTCTTC. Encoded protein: CASSYSGLAGNNEQFF.